This section outlines one T cell receptor (beta chain) sequence together with its context. Germline assignment: CDR1 SGHAT and CDR2 FQDESV (reference sequence). V shed 5 bases and J 6 bases; nucleotides not matched to a gene: 7. This CDR3 comprises 14 residues. The data originate from a study of cytomegalovirus exposure and HLA in healthy donors. Study context: Researchers found that approximately 85% of over 350 genotyped donors fell within the Caucasian-associated ancestry cluster.

The primer mix had 60 Vbeta and 13 Jbeta primers. Libraries were prepared by immunoSEQ multiplex PCR; TCRdb keeps only in-frame clonotypes and omits some of them. Altogether over 150,000 clones are present, roughly 85% being singletons, with the ten largest covering roughly 2%. The sample was PBMCs. The origin of this receptor is a man aged 40-55 years in good health and CMV-seronegative. The chain is built from TRBV11-1 and TRBJ2-1, with 7 bases identical to TRBD2. As DNA, the CDR3 is TGTGCCAGCAGCCGACCGGGACTAATCAATGAGCAGTTCTTC. Translated: CASSRPGLINEQFF.